Below are 13 T cell receptor beta chains sequenced from a single sample in a study of siplizumab effects on memory and regulatory T cells. Using immunoSEQ multiplex PCR, the repertoire was profiled, and TCRdb retains in-frame clones only, with some absent. This sample has approximately 100,000 clones; approximately 90% occur once, and the top ten carry under 0.75%. The source material was Tregs sorted from blood. The receptors stem from a human donor in good health.

The rearrangement uses TRBV19 and TRBJ1-4; D remains ambiguous. Germline V gene lookup returns CDR1 LNHDA and CDR2 SQIVND (reference sequence). V was pared by 8 bases and J by 0 bases, with 10 bases between. This CDR3 has 14 amino acids. The CDR3 nucleotides are TGTGCCAGTGGGTCAGATACAACTAATGAAAAACTGTTTTTT. It specifies CASGSDTTNEKLFF.

The chain carries TRBV6-1 and TRBJ1-1; perhaps TRBD1 as D (6 bases). CDR3 length: 16 amino acids. Germline loops: CDR1 MNHNS, CDR2 SASEGT. Trimming took 4 bases from V and 1 from J, leaving 16 bases between them. The chain's CDR3 is CASSGRTDRPNTEAFF. The CDR3, as DNA: TGTGCCAGCAGTGGGAGGACCGACAGGCCGAACACTGAAGCTTTCTTT.

The genes are TRBV10-3 and TRBJ2-1; 7 bases fit TRBD2. The CDR3 totals 14 residues. CDR1 is ENHRY and CDR2 is SYGVKD in the germline V gene. The trim removed 6 bases at V and 4 bases at J, leaving 6 bases unmatched. The CDR3 protein is CAIRERGSYNEQFF. The CDR3 DNA reads as TGTGCCATCAGGGAGCGGGGCTCTTACAATGAGCAGTTCTTC.

The gene calls are TRBV12-5 and TRBJ2-1, with D perhaps matching TRBD2 (6 bases). V was clipped by 6 bases and J by 4 bases, with 19 bases between them. CDR1 and CDR2 from the germline V gene are LGHNT and FRNRAP. This CDR3 spans 16 amino acids. CDR3 in amino acids: CASGPTSGGTYNEQFF. CDR3 DNA sequence: TGTGCTAGTGGCCCAACTAGTGGGGGGACTTACAATGAGCAGTTCTTC.

The CDR3 loop reads CASSQLDTQYF. In DNA form, the CDR3 reads TGTGCCAGCTCACAGCTGGATACGCAGTATTTT. The rearrangement joins TRBV18 to TRBJ2-3; D call uncertain. This CDR3 is built from 11 residues. V was clipped by 4 bases and J by 6 bases, with 5 bases between them. Per germline, CDR1 KGHSH and CDR2 LQKENI.

CDR3 sequence: CASRGGQETQYF. The CDR3, as DNA: TGTGCCTCGAGGGGCGGCCAAGAGACCCAGTACTTC. This chain links TRBV19 with TRBJ2-5, with D tentatively TRBD1 or TRBD2 (5 bases each). Germline V lookup: CDR1 LNHDA, CDR2 SQIVND (reference sequence). V lost 11 bases and J 1 base, leaving 11 bases between the germline ends. CDR3 length: 12 amino acids.

The gene calls are TRBV4-1 and TRBJ1-5; TRBD1 is a possible D gene (6 bases). V dropped 0 bases and J dropped 0 bases, with 9 bases sitting between them. The length of the CDR3 is 16 residues. Looked up from germline, CDR1 is MGHRA and CDR2 is YSYEKL. The CDR3 sequence is CASSQEDRYSNQPQHF. Here the CDR3 DNA reads TGCGCCAGCAGCCAAGAGGACAGATATAGCAATCAGCCCCAGCATTTT.

This chain connects TRBV5-1 to TRBJ1-2; D not certain. V was pared by 8 bases and J by 8 bases, with 22 bases between. This CDR3 is 14 amino acids long. Germline lookup yields CDR1 SGHRS and CDR2 YFSETQ. The DNA of the CDR3 is TGCGCCAGTGTAGAAGGGCCCGGGTTTGGGGGCTACACCTTC. It yields the protein CASVEGPGFGGYTF.

V usage is TRBV19 and J usage is TRBJ1-6; D is perhaps TRBD1 (6 bases). Germline-derived CDR1 and CDR2 are LNHDA and SQIVND (reference sequence). V shed 7 bases and J shed 6 bases, with 13 bases lying between them. This CDR3 is built from 14 residues. DNA of the CDR3: TGTGCCAGTAATCAGCGGACAGTTAATTCACCCCTCCACTTT. This sequence encodes CASNQRTVNSPLHF.

The J gene is TRBJ2-7, the V gene TRBV5-1, with 9 bases identical to TRBD2. V lost 5 bases and J lost 4; bases outside the gene matches: 10. The V gene's germline CDR1 is SGHRS and CDR2 YFSETQ. This CDR3 has 15 amino acids. CDR3 sequence (DNA): TGCGCCAGCAGACAGGAAATAGCGGGAGTGTACGAGCAGTACTTC. Translated, it gives CASRQEIAGVYEQYF.

The J gene is TRBJ2-5, the V gene TRBV11-2, with D unresolved. Germline assignment: CDR1 SGHAT and CDR2 FQNNGV. Deletions cut 2 bases from V and 5 bases from J, with 12 bases between. The length of the CDR3 is 14 residues. The CDR3 region has the DNA TGTGCCAGCAGCTTATCGGGCGATAGGGAGACCCAGTACTTC. Amino acid sequence: CASSLSGDRETQYF.

The chain has TRBV7-9 and TRBJ2-7; D remains ambiguous. This CDR3 is 13 amino acids long. V dropped 5 bases and J dropped 4 bases, with 12 bases sitting between them. Germline V gives CDR1 SEHNR, CDR2 FQNEAQ (reference sequence). CDR3 nucleotide sequence: TGTGCCAGCAGCCCCTCCTATTTTTACGAGCAGTACTTC. Encoded protein: CASSPSYFYEQYF.

This sequence joins TRBV2 and TRBJ1-2; weak D call: TRBD1 (6 bases). CDR1 SNHLY and CDR2 FYNNEI come from the germline V gene. Between the trimmed V and J ends, which lost 4 bases and 6 bases, there was a span of 9 bases. This CDR3 has 12 amino acids. CDR3 sequence reads: CASSAGGHGYTF. DNA for the CDR3: TGTGCCAGCAGTGCCGGGGGGCATGGCTACACCTTC.